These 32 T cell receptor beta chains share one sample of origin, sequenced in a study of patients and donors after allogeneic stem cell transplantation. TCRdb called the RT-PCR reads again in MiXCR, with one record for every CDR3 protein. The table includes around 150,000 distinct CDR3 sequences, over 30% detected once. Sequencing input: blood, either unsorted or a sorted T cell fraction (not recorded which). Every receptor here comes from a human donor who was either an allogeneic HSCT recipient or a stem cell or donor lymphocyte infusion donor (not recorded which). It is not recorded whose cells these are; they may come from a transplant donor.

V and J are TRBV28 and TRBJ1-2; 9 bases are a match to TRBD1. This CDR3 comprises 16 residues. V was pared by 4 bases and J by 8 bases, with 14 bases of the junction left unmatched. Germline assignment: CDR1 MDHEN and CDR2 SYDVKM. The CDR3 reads CASSSSFPGQGVGYTF. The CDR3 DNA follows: TGTGCCAGCAGTTCTTCATTTCCGGGACAGGGAGTGGGCTACACCTTC.

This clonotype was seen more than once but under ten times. In DNA form, the CDR3 reads TGTGCCAGCAGGAAGACAGGGACGAATCAGCCCCAGCATTTT. Translating it yields CASRKTGTNQPQHF. The V gene is TRBV11-2, the J gene TRBJ1-5, with TRBD1 identical over 7 bases. The CDR3 has 14 amino acids. The germline gives CDR1 SGHAT, CDR2 FQNNGV. J lost 4 bases, V lost 6 bases, and 6 bases had no gene match.

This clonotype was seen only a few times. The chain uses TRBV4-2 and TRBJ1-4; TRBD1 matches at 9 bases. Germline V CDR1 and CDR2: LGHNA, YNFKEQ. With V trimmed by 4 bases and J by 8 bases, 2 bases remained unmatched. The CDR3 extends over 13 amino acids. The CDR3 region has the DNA TGTGCCAGCAGCCGGGACAGGGCCGAAAAACTGTTTTTT. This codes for CASSRDRAEKLFF.

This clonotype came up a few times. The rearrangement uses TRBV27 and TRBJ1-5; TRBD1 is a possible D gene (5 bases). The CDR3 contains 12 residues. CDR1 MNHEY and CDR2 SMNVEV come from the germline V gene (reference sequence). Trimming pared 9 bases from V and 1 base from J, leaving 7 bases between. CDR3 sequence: CASAGSNQPQHF. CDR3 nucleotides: TGTGCCAGTGCAGGGAGCAATCAGCCCCAGCATTTT.

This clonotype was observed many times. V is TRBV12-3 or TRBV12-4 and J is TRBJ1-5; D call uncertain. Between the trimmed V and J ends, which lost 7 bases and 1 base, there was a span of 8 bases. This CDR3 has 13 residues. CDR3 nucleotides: TGTGCCAGCACACTCCTAAGCAATCAGCCCCAGCATTTT. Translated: CASTLLSNQPQHF.

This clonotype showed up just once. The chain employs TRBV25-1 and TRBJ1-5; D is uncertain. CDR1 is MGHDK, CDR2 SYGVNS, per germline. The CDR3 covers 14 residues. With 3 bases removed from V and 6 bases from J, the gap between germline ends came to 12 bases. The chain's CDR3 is CASSELGSGQPQHF. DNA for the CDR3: TGTGCCAGCAGTGAGCTCGGTTCGGGTCAGCCCCAGCATTTT.

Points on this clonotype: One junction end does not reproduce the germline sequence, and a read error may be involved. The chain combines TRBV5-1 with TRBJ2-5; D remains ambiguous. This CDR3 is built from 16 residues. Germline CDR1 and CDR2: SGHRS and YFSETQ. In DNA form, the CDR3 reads TGCGCCAGCAGCTTGGGCCTACCCCAGGTACAAGGGACCCAGTACTTC. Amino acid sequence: CASSLGLPQVQGTQYF.

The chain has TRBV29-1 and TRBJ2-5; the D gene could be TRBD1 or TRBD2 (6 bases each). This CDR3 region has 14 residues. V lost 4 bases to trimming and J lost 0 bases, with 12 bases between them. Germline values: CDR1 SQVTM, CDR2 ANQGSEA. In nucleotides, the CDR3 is TGCAGCGTTGTGATAGGGGGGAACCAAGAGACCCAGTACTTC. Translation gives CSVVIGGNQETQYF.

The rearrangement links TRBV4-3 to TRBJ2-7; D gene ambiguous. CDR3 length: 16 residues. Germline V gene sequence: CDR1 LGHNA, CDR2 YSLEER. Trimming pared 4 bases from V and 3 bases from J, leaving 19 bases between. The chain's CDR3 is CASSRATGRMFYEQYF. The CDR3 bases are TGCGCCAGCAGCCGTGCAACCGGACGCATGTTCTACGAGCAGTACTTC.

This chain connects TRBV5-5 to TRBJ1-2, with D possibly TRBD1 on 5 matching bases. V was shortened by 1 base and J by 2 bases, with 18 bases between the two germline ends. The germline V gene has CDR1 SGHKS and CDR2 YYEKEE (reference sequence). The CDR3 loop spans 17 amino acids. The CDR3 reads CASSLFRGPRHNYGYTF. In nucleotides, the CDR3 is TGTGCCAGCAGCTTGTTTCGGGGCCCGAGGCACAACTATGGCTACACCTTC.

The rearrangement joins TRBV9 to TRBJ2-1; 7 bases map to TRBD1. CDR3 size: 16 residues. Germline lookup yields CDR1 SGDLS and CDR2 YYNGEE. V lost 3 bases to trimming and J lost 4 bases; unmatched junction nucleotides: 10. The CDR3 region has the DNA TGTGCCAGCAGCGGACTCGGAGGACAGGCTTACAATGAGCAGTTCTTC. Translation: CASSGLGGQAYNEQFF.

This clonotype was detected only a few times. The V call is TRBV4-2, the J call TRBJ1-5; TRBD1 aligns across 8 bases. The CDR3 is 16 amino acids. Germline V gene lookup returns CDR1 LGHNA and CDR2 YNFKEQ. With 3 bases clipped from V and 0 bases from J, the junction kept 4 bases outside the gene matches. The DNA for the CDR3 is TGTGCCAGCAGCCATTCACAGGGGGATAGCAATCAGCCCCAGCATTTT. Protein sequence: CASSHSQGDSNQPQHF.

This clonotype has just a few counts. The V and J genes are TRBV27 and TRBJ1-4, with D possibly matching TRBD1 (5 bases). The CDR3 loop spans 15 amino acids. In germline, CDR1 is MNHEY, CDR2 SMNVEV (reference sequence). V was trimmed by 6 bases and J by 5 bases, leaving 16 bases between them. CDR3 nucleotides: TGTGCCAGCAGGCCTACGGGACGGAGGAATGAAAAACTGTTTTTT. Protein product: CASRPTGRRNEKLFF. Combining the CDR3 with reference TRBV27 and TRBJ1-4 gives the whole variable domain EAQVTQNPRYLITVTGKKLTVTCSQNMNHEYMSWYRQDPGLGLRQIYYSMNVEVTDKGDVPEGYKVSRKEKRNFPLILESPSPNQTSLYFCASRPTGRRNEKLFFGSGTQLSVL.

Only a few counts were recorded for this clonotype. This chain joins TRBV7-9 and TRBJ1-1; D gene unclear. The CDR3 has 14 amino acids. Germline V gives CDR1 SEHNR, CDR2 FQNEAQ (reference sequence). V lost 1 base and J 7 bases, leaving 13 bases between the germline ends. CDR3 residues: CASSLEGDESEAFF. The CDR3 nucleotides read TGTGCCAGCAGCTTAGAGGGAGACGAGAGTGAAGCTTTCTTT.

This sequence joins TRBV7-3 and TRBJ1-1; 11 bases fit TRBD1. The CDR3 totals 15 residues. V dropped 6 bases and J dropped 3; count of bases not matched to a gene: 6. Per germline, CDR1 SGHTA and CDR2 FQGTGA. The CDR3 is CASSYGTGGYTEAFF. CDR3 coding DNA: TGTGCCAGCAGTTATGGGACAGGGGGTTACACTGAAGCTTTCTTT.

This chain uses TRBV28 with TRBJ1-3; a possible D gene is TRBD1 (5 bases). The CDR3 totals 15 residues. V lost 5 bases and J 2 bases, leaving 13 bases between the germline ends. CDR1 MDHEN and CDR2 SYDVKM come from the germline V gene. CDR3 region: CASSRQNGAGNTIYF. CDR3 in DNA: TGTGCCAGCAGTAGACAGAACGGGGCTGGAAACACCATATATTTT.

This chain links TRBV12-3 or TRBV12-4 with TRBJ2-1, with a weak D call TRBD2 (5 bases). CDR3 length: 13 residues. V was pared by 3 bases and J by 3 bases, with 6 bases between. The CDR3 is CASSFGLYNEQFF. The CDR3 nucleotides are TGTGCCAGCAGTTTCGGACTCTACAATGAGCAGTTCTTC.

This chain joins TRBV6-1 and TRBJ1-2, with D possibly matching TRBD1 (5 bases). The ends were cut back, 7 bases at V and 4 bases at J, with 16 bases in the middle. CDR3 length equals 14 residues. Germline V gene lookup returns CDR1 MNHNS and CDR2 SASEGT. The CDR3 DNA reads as TGTGCCAGCACGTCGACAGAGAGGGTCTATGGCTACACCTTC. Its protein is CASTSTERVYGYTF.

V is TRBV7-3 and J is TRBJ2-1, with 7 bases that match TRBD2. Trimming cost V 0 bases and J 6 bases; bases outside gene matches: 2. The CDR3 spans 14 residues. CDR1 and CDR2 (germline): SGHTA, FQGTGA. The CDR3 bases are TGTGCCAGCAGCTTAACGGGGACTATCAATGAGCAGTTCTTC. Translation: CASSLTGTINEQFF.

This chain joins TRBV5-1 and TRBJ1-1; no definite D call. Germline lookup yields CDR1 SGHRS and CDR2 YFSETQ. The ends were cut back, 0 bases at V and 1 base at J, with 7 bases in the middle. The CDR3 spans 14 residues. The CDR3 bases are TGCGCCAGCAGCTTGGAAGAGGCGAACACTGAAGCTTTCTTT. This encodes CASSLEEANTEAFF.

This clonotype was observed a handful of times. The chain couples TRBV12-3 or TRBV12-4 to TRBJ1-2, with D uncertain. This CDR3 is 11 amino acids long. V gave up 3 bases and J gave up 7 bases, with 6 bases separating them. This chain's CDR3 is CASSFGSGYTF. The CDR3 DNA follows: TGTGCCAGCAGTTTTGGATCTGGCTACACCTTC.

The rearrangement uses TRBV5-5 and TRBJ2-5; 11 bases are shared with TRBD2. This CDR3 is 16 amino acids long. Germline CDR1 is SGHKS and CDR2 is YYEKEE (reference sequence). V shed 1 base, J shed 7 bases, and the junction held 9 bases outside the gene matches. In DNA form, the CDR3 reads TGTGCCAGCAGCTTGACTAGCGGGGGCCCCGTGGGGACCCAGTACTTC. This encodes CASSLTSGGPVGTQYF.

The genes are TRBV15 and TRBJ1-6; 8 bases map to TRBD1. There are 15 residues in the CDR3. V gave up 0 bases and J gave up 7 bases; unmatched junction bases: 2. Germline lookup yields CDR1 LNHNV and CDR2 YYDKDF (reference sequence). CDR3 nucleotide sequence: TGTGCCACCAGCAGAGATACAGGGGGGAATTCACCCCTCCACTTT. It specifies CATSRDTGGNSPLHF. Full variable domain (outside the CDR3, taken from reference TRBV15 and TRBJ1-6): DAMVIQNPRYQVTQFGKPVTLSCSQTLNHNVMYWYQQKSSQAPKLLFHYYDKDFNNEADTPDNFQSRRPNTSFCFLDIRSPGLGDTAMYLCATSRDTGGNSPLHFGNGTRLTVT.

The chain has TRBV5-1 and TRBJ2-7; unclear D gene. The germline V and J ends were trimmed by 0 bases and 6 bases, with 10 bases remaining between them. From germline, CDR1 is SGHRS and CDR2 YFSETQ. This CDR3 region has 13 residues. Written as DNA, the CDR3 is TGCGCCAGCAGCTTGGTAGGGCTGGGCGAGCAGTACGTC. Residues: CASSLVGLGEQYV.

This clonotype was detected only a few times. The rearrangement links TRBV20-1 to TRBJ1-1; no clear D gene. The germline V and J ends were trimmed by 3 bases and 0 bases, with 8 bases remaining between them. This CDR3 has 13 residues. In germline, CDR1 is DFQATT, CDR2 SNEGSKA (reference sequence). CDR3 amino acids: CSASKSVNTEAFF. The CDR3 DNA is TGCAGTGCTAGTAAGTCAGTGAACACTGAAGCTTTCTTT.

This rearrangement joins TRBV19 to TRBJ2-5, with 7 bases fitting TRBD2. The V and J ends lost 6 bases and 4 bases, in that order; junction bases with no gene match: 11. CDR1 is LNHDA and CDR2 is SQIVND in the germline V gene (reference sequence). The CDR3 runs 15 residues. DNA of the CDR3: TGTGCCAGTAGCAAAGAGCGGGATTATGGAGAGACCCAGTACTTC. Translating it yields CASSKERDYGETQYF.

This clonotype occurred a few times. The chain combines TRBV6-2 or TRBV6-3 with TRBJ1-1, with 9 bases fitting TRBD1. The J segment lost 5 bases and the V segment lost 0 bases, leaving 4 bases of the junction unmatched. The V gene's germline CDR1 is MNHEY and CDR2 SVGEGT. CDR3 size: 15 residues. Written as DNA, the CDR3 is TGTGCCAGCAGTTACTCGGGGACAGGGAAGACTGAAGCTTTCTTT. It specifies CASSYSGTGKTEAFF.

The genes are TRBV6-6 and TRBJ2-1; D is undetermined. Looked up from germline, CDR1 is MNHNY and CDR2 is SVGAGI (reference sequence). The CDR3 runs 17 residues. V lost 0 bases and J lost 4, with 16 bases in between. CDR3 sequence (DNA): TGTGCCAGCAGTTACTCGAAAGGGCACGTGGATTACAATGAGCAGTTCTTC. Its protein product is CASSYSKGHVDYNEQFF.

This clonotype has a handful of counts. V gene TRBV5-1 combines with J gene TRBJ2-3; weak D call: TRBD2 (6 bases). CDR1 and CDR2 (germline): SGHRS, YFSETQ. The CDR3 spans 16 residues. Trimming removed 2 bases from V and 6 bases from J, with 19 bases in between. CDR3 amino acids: CASSFSSAPLLDTQYF. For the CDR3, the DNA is TGCGCCAGCAGCTTTTCTAGCGCACCCCTCCTCGATACGCAGTATTTT. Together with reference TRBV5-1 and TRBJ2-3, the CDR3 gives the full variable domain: KAGVTQTPRYLIKTRGQQVTLSCSPISGHRSVSWYQQTPGQGLQFLFEYFSETQRNKGNFPGRFSGRQFSNSRSEMNVSTLELGDSALYLCASSFSSAPLLDTQYFGPGTRLTVL.

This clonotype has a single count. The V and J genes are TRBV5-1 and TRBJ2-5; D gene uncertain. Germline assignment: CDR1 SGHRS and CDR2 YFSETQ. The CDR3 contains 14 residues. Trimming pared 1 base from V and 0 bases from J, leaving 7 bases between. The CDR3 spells CASSLWADQETQYF. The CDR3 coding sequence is TGCGCCAGCAGCTTGTGGGCAGACCAAGAGACCCAGTACTTC.

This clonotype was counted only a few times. CDR3 nucleotides: TGCGCCAGCAGCTGGACTAGCGGGGGTCCTATTTCATACAATGAGCAGTTCTTC. This gives the protein CASSWTSGGPISYNEQFF. The V call is TRBV4-3, the J call TRBJ2-1; 13 bases match TRBD2. J gave up 4 bases and V 5 bases, and 11 bases lay outside the gene matches. CDR1 is LGHNA and CDR2 is YSLEER in the germline V gene. This CDR3 region has 18 residues.

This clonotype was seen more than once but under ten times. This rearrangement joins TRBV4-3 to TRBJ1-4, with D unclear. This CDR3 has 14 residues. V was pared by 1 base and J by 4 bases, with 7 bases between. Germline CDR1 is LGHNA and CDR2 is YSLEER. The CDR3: CASSQAQLNEKLFF. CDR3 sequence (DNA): TGCGCCAGCAGCCAAGCCCAGCTTAATGAAAAACTGTTTTTT.